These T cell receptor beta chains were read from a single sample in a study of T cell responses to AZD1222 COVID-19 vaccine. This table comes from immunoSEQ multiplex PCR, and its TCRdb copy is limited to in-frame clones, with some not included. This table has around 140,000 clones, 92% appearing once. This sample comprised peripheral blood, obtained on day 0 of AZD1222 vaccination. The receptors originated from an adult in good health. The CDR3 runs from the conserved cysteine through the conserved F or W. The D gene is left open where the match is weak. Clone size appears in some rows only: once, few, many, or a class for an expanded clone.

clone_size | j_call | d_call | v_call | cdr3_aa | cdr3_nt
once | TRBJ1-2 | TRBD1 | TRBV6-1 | CASSETGPYGYTF | TGTGCCAGCAGTGAGACAGGGCCCTATGGCTACACCTTC
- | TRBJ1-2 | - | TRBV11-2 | CASSPWTRGYTF | TGTGCCAGCAGCCCTTGGACAAGGGGCTACACCTTC
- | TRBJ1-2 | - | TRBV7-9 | CASSQGPLSRFYGYTF | TGTGCCAGCAGCCAAGGCCCCCTAAGCCGCTTCTATGGCTACACCTTC
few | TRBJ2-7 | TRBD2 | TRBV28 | CASSSLREATWEQYF | TGTGCCAGCAGTTCCTTACGGGAGGCAACTTGGGAGCAGTACTTC
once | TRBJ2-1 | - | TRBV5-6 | CASSLVGGADEQFF | TGTGCCAGCAGCTTGGTCGGGGGTGCGGATGAGCAGTTCTTC
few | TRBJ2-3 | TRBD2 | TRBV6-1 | CASSELAGAADTQYF | TGTGCCAGCAGTGAACTAGCGGGAGCGGCAGATACGCAGTATTTT
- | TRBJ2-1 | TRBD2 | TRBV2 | CAGREGRNEQFF | TGTGCCGGGAGGGAGGGCAGGAATGAGCAGTTCTTC
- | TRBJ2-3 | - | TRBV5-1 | CASSLEPGVGTDTQYF | TGCGCCAGCAGCTTGGAGCCAGGGGTCGGCACAGATACGCAGTATTTT
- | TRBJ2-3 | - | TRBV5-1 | CASSLVGGAAGDTQYF | TGCGCCAGCAGCTTGGTGGGGGGCGCAGCGGGAGATACGCAGTATTTT
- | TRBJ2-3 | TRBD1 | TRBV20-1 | CSASNRGLTDTQYF | TGCAGTGCTAGTAACAGGGGGCTCACAGATACGCAGTATTTT
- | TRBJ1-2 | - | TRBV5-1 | CASSLSGTYYYGYTF | TGCGCCAGCAGCTTGTCGGGGACATACTACTATGGCTACACCTTC
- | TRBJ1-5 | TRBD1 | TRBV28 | CASSSLGQGIDWPPQPQHF | TGTGCCAGCAGTTCCTTGGGACAGGGTATAGATTGGCCTCCACAGCCCCAGCATTTT
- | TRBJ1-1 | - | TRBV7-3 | CASSLDGGFTEAFF | TGTGCCAGCAGCTTGGACGGAGGATTCACTGAAGCTTTCTTT
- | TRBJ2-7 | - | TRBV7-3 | CASSLTHRVEQYF | TGTGCCAGCAGCTTAACCCACAGGGTCGAGCAGTACTTC
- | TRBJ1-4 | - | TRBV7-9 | CASSLFKGIHEKLFF | TGTGCCAGCAGCTTATTCAAAGGGATTCATGAAAAACTGTTTTTT
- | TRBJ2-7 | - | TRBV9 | CASSPGPGTYEQYF | TGTGCCAGCAGCCCAGGTCCGGGTACCTACGAGCAGTACTTC
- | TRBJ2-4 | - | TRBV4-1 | CASSQGAVRGYIENIQYF | TGCGCCAGCAGCCAAGGGGCAGTCAGGGGATATATTGAAAACATTCAGTACTTC
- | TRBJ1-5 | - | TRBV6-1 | CASSEIRGRAQPQHF | TGTGCCAGCAGTGAAATTAGGGGACGAGCTCAGCCCCAGCATTTT
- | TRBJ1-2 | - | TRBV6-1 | CASSPGGYGYTF | TGTGCCAGCAGTCCCGGGGGCTATGGCTACACCTTC
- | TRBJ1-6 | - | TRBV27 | CASRRGVAENSPLHF | TGTGCCAGCAGGAGGGGGGTTGCTGAGAATTCACCCCTCCACTTT
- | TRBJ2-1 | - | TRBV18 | CASSPSGGAGEIEQFF | TGTGCCAGCTCACCCTCAGGGGGCGCGGGAGAGATTGAGCAGTTCTTC